This T cell receptor (beta chain) was retrieved from a study of OX40 agonist ivuxolimab in advanced cancers. CDR1 SGHTA and CDR2 FQGTGA come from the germline V gene. The CDR3 is made up of 16 amino acids. The V segment lost 4 bases and the J segment 5 bases; nucleotides outside the gene matches: 9. Profiled with immunoSEQ multiplex PCR; TCRdb holds only in-frame clones, not every one. This repertoire shows approximately 59,000 clones, 85% found once; its top ten account for 3.7%. As regards this clone: Its matching antigen is unknown.

Study results and limitations: Doses of 0.1 to 3.0 mg/kg were accompanied by clonal expansion of CD4+ and CD8+ blood T cells by week 6. Low levels of normalized T-cell clonal expansion also appeared in some nonresponders.

Sequenced material: CD4+ or CD8+ T cells sorted from blood, taken in a trial of the OX40 agonist ivuxolimab. This sequence was found in an adult with an advanced solid tumor such as melanoma, head and neck, liver or kidney cancer. The genes are TRBV7-3 and TRBJ2-1; 9 nucleotides match TRBD1. The chain's CDR3 is CASSSPGTGQNNEQFF. The CDR3 bases are TGTGCCAGCAGCTCCCCGGGGACAGGGCAAAACAATGAGCAGTTCTTC. The whole variable domain, remainder taken from reference TRBV7-3 and TRBJ2-1, is GAGVSQTPSNKVTEKGKYVELRCDPISGHTALYWYRQSLGQGPEFLIYFQGTGAADDSGLPNDRFFAVRPEGSVSTLKIQRTERGDSAVYLCASSSPGTGQNNEQFFGPGTRLTVL.